This T cell receptor (beta chain) was obtained from a study of shared clonotypes between healthy human individuals. Study observations and caveats: Of the naive CD4 clonotypes, around 5% were shared across a handful of donors.

Germline V lookup: CDR1 SGHRS, CDR2 YFSETQ. This CDR3 spans 15 amino acids. V was clipped by 0 bases and J by 2 bases; unmatched bases: 2. Healthy and HIV-negative, the adult donors had no recent acute infections or vaccinations. Partitioning of CD4+ cells yielded a CD45RA+ naive subset and a CD45RA-negative memory subset. Replicate PCRs run on sorted subsets employed around 200 ng DNA, 25,000 to 35,000 T cell genomes. Measured with immunoSEQ multiplex PCR; TCRdb has only the in-frame clones, and not every one. In the table there are some 680,000 clones, around 73% of which are singletons. This clone showed up just a few times. The antigen is undetermined. Other nucleotide sequences in the sample specify the same CDR3.

The rearrangement uses TRBV5-1 and TRBJ1-5, with TRBD1 matching over 7 bases. The source of this sequence is a woman aged 25 to 39 in good health. Input material: memory CD4+ T cells sorted from blood. The subset: CD45RA-negative fraction. The CDR3 here is CASSLEGAGNQPQHF. The CDR3 coding sequence is TGCGCCAGCAGCTTGGAGGGGGCGGGCAATCAGCCCCAGCATTTT.